The rows below give T cell receptor beta chains drawn from one sample of a study of T cell repertoires in cytomegalovirus infection. Antigens for these TCRs are unknown. TCRdb fed the reads into MiXCR, producing one record per CDR3 protein. This sample has roughly 170,000 distinct CDR3 sequences, with roughly 22% found just once. The specimen was CD8+ T cells from cultured PBMCs, collected from culture after CMV antigen stimulation. The receptor source for this set is a human donor in good health (CMV status not recorded). Some clones in this sample may be carry-over from other donors' samples. Both conserved end residues are part of each CDR3. Each record gives: V gene, CDR3 length, D gene, clone size, J gene, CDR3 DNA, CDR3 protein. A D gene is named only where the DNA matches it firmly. Clone sizes are given selectively: once, few, many, or a class where the clone is expanded.

TRBV27	14	TRBD2	-	TRBJ2-1	TGTGCCAGCAGAATAGCGGGGGGGCCAGATGAGCAGTTCTTC	CASRIAGGPDEQFF
TRBV2	16	-	many	TRBJ2-2	TGTGCCAGCAGTGAACATAGAACCCTGAACACCGGGGAGCTGTTTTTT	CASSEHRTLNTGELFF
TRBV27	13	-	-	TRBJ1-3	TGTGCCAGCAGTTTAAACAGCGGAAACACCATATATTTT	CASSLNSGNTIYF
TRBV9	15	TRBD1	many	TRBJ1-2	TGTGCCAGCAGCCCCAGACAGGGGGCGAACTATGGCTACACCTTC	CASSPRQGANYGYTF
TRBV12-3/TRBV12-4	14	TRBD1	-	TRBJ1-1	TGTGCCAGCAGCCTGGGACAGGGATCTTCTGAAGCTTTCTTT	CASSLGQGSSEAFF
TRBV7-2	22	TRBD1	few	TRBJ1-1	TGTGCCAGCAGCTTAGTAATAGGGACAGGGGATCCGGAGTCAAGGCGGAACACTGAAGCTTTCTTT	CASSLVIGTGDPESRRNTEAFF
TRBV24-1	17	TRBD2	once	TRBJ2-3	TGTGCCACCTACGGGACTAGCGGGGGCTCTAGCACAGATACGCAGTATTTT	CATYGTSGGSSTDTQYF
TRBV20-1	14	TRBD1	-	TRBJ2-7	TGCAGTGCTAGGGTGGCAGGGGGCGAAATAGAGCAGTACTTC	CSARVAGGEIEQYF
TRBV7-9	16	-	many	TRBJ2-3	TGTGCCAGCAGCGACGGTAATTTGGTATTCACAGATACGCAGTATTTT	CASSDGNLVFTDTQYF
TRBV19	10	-	few	TRBJ2-1	TGTGCCACCGTAGAGGGGGAGCAGTTCTTC	CATVEGEQFF
TRBV7-2	14	-	few	TRBJ1-2	TGTGCCAGCAGTTTAGACCAGGGACTGAGGGGCTACACCTTC	CASSLDQGLRGYTF
TRBV11-2	17	TRBD1	-	TRBJ2-7	TGTGCCAGCAGCTTAAATCCCCAAAGACAGGGATTAAGGGTGCAGTACTTC	CASSLNPQRQGLRVQYF
TRBV7-2	14	-	-	TRBJ2-7	TGTGCCAGCAGCTTAACCGACACAAATGGGGAGCAGTACTTC	CASSLTDTNGEQYF
TRBV4-1	13	-	medium-sized	TRBJ1-1	TGCGCCAGCAGCCAAGAACGGGGCTGGAGCAGGCAGTTT	CASSQERGWSRQF
TRBV7-6	12	-	-	TRBJ2-7	TGTGCCAGCAGCTCCGGCGCAGGTCAGCAGTACTTC	CASSSGAGQQYF
TRBV7-2	15	TRBD2	many	TRBJ2-3	TGTGCCAGCAGCCCGAGCGGGGGGAGGGCAGATACGCAGTATTTT	CASSPSGGRADTQYF
TRBV21-1	17	-	-	TRBJ1-1	TGTGCCAGCAGCAGCTCGCATTTGGCCAGGGGTGGGACTGAAGCTTTCTTT	CASSSSHLARGGTEAFF
TRBV14	16	TRBD1	few	TRBJ1-2	TGTGCCAGCAGCCCTCGGGACAGCTTCTTGGTCTATGGCTACACCTTC	CASSPRDSFLVYGYTF
TRBV29-1	15	TRBD1	-	TRBJ1-2	TGCAGCGCCCCCGGACAGGCCCCGAACCGGGGTGGCTACACCTTC	CSAPGQAPNRGGYTF
TRBV6-2/TRBV6-3	14	TRBD2	-	TRBJ2-5	TGTGCCAGCAGTTACCGGACTAGTTGGGAGACCCAGTACTTC	CASSYRTSWETQYF
TRBV28	17	-	few	TRBJ2-4	TGTGCCAGCAGTTTGGGCCCTGGGTTTGTAGCCAAAAACATTCAGTACTTC	CASSLGPGFVAKNIQYF
TRBV4-1	14	-	few	TRBJ1-1	TGCGCCAGCAGCCAAGAACGGGGGCTCACTGAAGCTTTCTTT	CASSQERGLTEAFF
TRBV4-1	16	-	medium-sized	TRBJ1-5	TGCGCCAGCAGCCTTGAATTGGGGTTTGCCAATCAGCCCCAGCATTTT	CASSLELGFANQPQHF
TRBV7-2	11	-	many	TRBJ1-2	TGTGCCAGCAGCCTAGACTATGGCTACACCTTC	CASSLDYGYTF
TRBV9	14	-	few	TRBJ2-2	TGTGCCAGCAGCGTAGTAATGGGGACCGGGGAGCTGTTTTTT	CASSVVMGTGELFF
TRBV7-2	17	TRBD1	-	TRBJ1-5	TGTGCCAGCAGCTTAGCGGGACAGGGCTATAGCAATCAGCCCCAGCATTTT	CASSLAGQGYSNQPQHF
TRBV4-1	13	-	-	TRBJ2-1	TGTGCCAGCAGCCAAGTACCAACCGGGTCCCCGTTCTTC	CASSQVPTGSPFF
TRBV7-2	14	-	few	TRBJ2-5	TGTGCCAGCAGCCAACCCGGGGGCCAAGAGACCCAGTACTTC	CASSQPGGQETQYF
TRBV7-2	15	TRBD2	-	TRBJ2-1	TGTGCCAGCAGCTTAAATAAGCGGGAGCGCAATGAGCAGTTCTTC	CASSLNKRERNEQFF
TRBV4-1	17	-	few	TRBJ1-1	TGCGCCAGCAGCCGAGACGGGTTGGGAGATTTCTTCTCTGAAGCTTTCTTT	CASSRDGLGDFFSEAFF
TRBV20-1	13	TRBD1	-	TRBJ1-1	TGCAGTGCTCCTGACAGGGGCCGCCCTGAAGCTTTCTTT	CSAPDRGRPEAFF
TRBV11-2	13	-	-	TRBJ2-3	TGTGCCAGCGCCGTAAGCCCGGGCGATACGCAGTATTTT	CASAVSPGDTQYF
TRBV7-2	16	-	-	TRBJ2-3	TGTGCCAGCAGCTTATCGTACCACCTGAACACAGATACGCAGTATTTT	CASSLSYHLNTDTQYF
TRBV12-3/TRBV12-4	14	-	-	TRBJ1-5	TGTGCCAGCAGTTTACAGGGAAGCAATCAGCCCCAGCATTTT	CASSLQGSNQPQHF
TRBV4-2	16	-	-	TRBJ1-1	TGTGCCAGCAGCCAGGCCCGAGGGCGGGGCGAGACTGAAGCTTTCTTT	CASSQARGRGETEAFF
TRBV6-6	14	-	-	TRBJ2-5	TGTGCCAGCAGTTACTTTCCCCGGGAAGAGACCCAGTACTTC	CASSYFPREETQYF
TRBV7-9	16	-	-	TRBJ2-3	TGTGCCAGCAGCTTACTCGGTTCAGCTAGCACAGATACGCAGTATTTT	CASSLLGSASTDTQYF
TRBV12-3/TRBV12-4	14	-	few	TRBJ1-1	TGTGCCAGCAGACCGACTTCCATGAACACTGAAGCTTTCTTT	CASRPTSMNTEAFF
TRBV19	15	TRBD2	few	TRBJ2-1	TGTGCCAGTACCCCGGGACTAGCCTACTACAATGAGCAGTTCTTC	CASTPGLAYYNEQFF
TRBV14	19	-	-	TRBJ2-1	TGTGCCAGCAGCGAAGGATGGGGCCCGCGGGTTGGGTTTGGAAATGAGCAGTTCTTC	CASSEGWGPRVGFGNEQFF
TRBV9	19	-	-	TRBJ1-2	TGTGCCAGCAGCGACCCCCTGACAGACACTAGGAAGCCTAACTATGGCTACACCTTC	CASSDPLTDTRKPNYGYTF
TRBV12-3/TRBV12-4	12	-	-	TRBJ1-1	TGTGCCACCCGAATGGGGGTCACTGAAGCTTTCTTT	CATRMGVTEAFF
TRBV4-2	13	-	few	TRBJ1-1	TGTGCCAGCAGCCAAGGCCCGAGTACTGAAGCTTTCTTT	CASSQGPSTEAFF